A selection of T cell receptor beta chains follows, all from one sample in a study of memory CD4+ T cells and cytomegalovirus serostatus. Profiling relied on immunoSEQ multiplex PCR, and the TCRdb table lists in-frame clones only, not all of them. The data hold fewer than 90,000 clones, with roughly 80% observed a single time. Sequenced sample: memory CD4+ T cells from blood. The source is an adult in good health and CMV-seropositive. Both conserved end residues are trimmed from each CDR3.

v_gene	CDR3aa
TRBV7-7	ASSPTPGGGRETQY
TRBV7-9	ASSLDSVTYEQY
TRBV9	ASSVRWGEQF
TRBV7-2	ASSYPGRNRPQH
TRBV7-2	ASSPLPDTQY
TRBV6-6	ASIARQGSDEAF
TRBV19	ASSRSSGSNEQF
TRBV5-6	ASSKGLVSETQY
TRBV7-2	ASSTGGLPGETQY
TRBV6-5	ASSSPGRGTEAF
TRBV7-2	ASSSGTGINQPQH
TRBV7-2	ASSGSVSSYNEQF
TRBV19	ASSEEGGADTEAF
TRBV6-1	ASKKGLSYEQY
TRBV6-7	ASNWTGGRDYGYT
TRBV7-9	ASSIGGAGKETQY
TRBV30	AWSPPGQDIYGYT
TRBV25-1	ASSGGSGDTQY
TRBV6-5	ASSRSLLAVEQF
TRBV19	ASSIGHMNTEAF
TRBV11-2	ASSLGGIAEAF
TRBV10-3	AISSQGADTEAF
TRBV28	ASLGTGPVGTQY
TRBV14	ASSQDGRGWADTQY
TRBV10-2	ASREQGASDTQY
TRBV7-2	ASSFDRGSFYGYT
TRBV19	ASMRTRIADTQY
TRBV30	AWSVEGYEQY
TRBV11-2	ASSSDRFGYEQY
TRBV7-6	ASSLASGGNSPLH
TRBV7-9	ASSPLIALNYGYT